This T cell receptor beta chain was captured in a study of blood T cells in healthy people across ages. PCR was performed a second time for 7 to 11 cycles using a sample-barcoded 5' primer and a J-beta primer mix. TCRdb passed the 5' RACE reads through MiXCR, listing each CDR3 protein once. The repertoire holds under 700,000 distinct CDR3 sequences, with around 24% as singletons. CDR1 DFQATT and CDR2 SNEGSKA come from the germline V gene (reference sequence). V lost 0 bases and J lost 0, with 11 bases in between. CDR3 length equals 16 residues. The same data also contributed to another study, on T cells of mothers and their children.

The sample was blood. The chain is built from TRBV20-1 and TRBJ1-4; D not certain. This TCR was recovered from a boy younger than 18 in good health. This chain's CDR3 is CSARDHGITTNEKLFF. The CDR3 nucleotides are TGCAGTGCTAGAGATCACGGGATTACAACTAATGAAAAACTGTTTTTT.